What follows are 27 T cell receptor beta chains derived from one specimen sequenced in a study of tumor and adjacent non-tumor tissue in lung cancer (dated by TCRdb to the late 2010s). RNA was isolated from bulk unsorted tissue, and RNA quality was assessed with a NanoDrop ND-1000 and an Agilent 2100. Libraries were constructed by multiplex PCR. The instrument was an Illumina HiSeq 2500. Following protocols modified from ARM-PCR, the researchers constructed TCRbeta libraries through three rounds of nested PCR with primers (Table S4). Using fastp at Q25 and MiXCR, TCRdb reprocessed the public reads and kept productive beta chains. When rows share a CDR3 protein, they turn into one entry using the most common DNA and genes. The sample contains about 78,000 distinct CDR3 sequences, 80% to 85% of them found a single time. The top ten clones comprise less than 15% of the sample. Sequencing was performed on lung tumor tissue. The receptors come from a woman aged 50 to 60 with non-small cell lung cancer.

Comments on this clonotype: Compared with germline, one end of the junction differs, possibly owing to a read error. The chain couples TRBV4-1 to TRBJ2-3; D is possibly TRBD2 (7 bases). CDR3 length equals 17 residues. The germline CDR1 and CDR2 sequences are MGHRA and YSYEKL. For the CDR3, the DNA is TGCGCCAGCAGCCAAGAAGGGGGGGGGTCAGTGTTTGGTCCGCATTATTTT. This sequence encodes CASSQEGGGSVFGPHYF.

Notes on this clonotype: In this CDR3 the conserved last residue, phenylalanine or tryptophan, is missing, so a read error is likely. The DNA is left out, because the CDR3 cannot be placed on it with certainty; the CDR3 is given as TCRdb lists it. This chain's CDR3 is CSASTGKSLETQYI. The chain is built from TRBV20-1 and TRBJ2-5; the table's D call TRBD1 went unverified against the DNA. CDR1 and CDR2 (germline): DFQATT, SNEGSKA (reference sequence). Termini included, the CDR3 measures 14 amino acids.

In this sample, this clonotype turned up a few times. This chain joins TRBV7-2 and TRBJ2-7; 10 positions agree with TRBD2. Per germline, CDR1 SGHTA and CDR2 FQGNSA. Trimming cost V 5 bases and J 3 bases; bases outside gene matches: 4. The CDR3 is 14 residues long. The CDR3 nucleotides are TGTGCCAGCAGCCGACTAGCGGGCTTCTACGAGCAGTACTTC. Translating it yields CASSRLAGFYEQYF.

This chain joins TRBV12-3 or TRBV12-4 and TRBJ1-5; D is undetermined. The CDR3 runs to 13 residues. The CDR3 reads CGNTQRSNQPQHF. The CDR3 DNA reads TGTGGCAACACCCAGCGTAGCAATCAGCCCCAGCATTTT.

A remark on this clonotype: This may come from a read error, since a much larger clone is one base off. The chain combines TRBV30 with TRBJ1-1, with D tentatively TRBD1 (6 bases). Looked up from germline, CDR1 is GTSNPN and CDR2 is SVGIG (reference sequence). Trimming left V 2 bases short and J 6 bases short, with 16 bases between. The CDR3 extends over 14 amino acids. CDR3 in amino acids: CAWSLGTRDAEAFF. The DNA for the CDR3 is TGTGCCTGGAGTTTAGGGACACGGGACGCTGAAGCTTTCTTT.

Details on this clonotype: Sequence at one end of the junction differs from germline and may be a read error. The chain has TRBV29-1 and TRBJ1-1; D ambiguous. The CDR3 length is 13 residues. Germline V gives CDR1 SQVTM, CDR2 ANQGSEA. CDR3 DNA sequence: TGCAGCCTTGGTGGCGGACTGAACACTGAAGCATTCTTT. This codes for CSLGGGLNTEAFF.

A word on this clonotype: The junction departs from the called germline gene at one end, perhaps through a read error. CDR3 in DNA: TGTGCCAGCAGCCTCTTGGGGAGCGGGATGTTGGTCGGGGAGCTCTTTTTT. Its translation: CASSLLGSGMLVGELFF. V is TRBV28 and J is TRBJ2-2, with TRBD2 matching 7 bases. Per the germline V gene, CDR1 is MDHEN and CDR2 is SYDVKM. This CDR3 is built from 17 residues.

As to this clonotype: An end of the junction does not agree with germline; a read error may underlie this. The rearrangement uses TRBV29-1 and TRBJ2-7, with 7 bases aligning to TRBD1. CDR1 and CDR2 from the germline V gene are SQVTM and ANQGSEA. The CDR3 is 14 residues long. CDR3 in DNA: TGCAGCAAACAGGGGAGAGGAGATTCCTACGACCAGTACTTC. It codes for CSKQGRGDSYDQYF.

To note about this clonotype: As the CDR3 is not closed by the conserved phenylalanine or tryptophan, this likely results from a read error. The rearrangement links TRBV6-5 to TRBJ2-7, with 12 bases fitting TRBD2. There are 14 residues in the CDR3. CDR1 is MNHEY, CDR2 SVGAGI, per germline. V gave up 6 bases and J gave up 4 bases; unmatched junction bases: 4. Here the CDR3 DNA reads TGTGCCAGCAGGCAGACTAGCGGGAGTTACGAGCAGTACATC. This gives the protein CASRQTSGSYEQYI.

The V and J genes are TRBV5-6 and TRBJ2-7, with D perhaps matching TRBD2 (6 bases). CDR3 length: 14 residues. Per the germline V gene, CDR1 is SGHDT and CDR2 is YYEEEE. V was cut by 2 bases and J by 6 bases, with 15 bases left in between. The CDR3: CASSLSWASVEQYF. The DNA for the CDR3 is TGTGCCAGCAGCTTAAGTTGGGCTAGCGTCGAGCAGTACTTC. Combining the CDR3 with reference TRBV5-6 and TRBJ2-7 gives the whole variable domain DAGVTQSPTHLIKTRGQQVTLRCSPKSGHDTVSWYQQALGQGPQFIFQYYEEEERQRGNFPDRFSGHQFPNYSSELNVNALLLGDSALYLCASSLSWASVEQYFGPGTRLTVT.

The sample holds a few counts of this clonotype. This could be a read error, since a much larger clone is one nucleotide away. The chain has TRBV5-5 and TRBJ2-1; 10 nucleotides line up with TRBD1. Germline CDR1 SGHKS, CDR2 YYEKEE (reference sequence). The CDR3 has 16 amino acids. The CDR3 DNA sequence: TGTGTCAGCAGCTCCCTAGGGACAGGGGATCCCAATGAGCAGTTCTTC. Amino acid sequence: CVSSSLGTGDPNEQFF.

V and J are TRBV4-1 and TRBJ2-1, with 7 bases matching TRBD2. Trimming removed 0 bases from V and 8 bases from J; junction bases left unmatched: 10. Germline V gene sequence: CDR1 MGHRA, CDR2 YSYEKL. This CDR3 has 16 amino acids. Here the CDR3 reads CASSQDSASGYYEQFF. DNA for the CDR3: TGCGCCAGCAGCCAAGATTCAGCTAGCGGTTACTATGAGCAGTTCTTC.

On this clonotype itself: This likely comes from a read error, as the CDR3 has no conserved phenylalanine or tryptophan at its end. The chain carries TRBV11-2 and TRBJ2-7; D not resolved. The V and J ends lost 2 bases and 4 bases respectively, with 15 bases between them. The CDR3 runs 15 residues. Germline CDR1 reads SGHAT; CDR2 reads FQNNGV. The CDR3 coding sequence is TGTGCCAGCAGCTTACCTCCGAGTCCCTCATACGAGCAGTACCTC. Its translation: CASSLPPSPSYEQYL.

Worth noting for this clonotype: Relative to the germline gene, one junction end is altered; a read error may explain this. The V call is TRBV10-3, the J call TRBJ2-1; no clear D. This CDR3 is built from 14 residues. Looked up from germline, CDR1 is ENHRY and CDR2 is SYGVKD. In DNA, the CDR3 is TGTCCCATCAGTGAGTCTGGGGAAGACGATGAGCAGTTCTTC. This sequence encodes CPISESGEDDEQFF.

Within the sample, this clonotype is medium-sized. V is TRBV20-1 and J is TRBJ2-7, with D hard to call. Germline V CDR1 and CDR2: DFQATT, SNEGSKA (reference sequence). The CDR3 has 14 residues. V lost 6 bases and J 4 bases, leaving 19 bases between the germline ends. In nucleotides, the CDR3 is TGCAGTGCCACCAGAGACTCGGTGCAATACGAGCAGTACTTC. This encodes CSATRDSVQYEQYF.

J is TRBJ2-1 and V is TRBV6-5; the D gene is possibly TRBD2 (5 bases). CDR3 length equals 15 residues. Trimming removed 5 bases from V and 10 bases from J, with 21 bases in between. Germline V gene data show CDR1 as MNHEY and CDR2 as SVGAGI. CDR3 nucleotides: TGTGCCAGCAGTAGGGAACTAGTGGGAGTCCACGAGCAGTTCTTC. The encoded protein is CASSRELVGVHEQFF.

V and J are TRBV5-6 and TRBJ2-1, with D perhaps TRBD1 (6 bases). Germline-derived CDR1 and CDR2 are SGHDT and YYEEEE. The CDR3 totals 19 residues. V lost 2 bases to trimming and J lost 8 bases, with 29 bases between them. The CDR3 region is CASSLETGLTPTQRYEQFF. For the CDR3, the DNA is TGTGCCAGCAGCTTAGAGACAGGCCTCACCCCCACGCAGCGTTATGAGCAGTTCTTC.

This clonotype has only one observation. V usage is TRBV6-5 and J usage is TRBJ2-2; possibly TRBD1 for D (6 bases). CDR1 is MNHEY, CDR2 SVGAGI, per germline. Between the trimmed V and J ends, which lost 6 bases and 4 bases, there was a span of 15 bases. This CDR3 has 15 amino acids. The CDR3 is CASRLIQGPTGELFF. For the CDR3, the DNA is TGTGCCAGCAGACTCATACAGGGACCCACCGGGGAGCTGTTTTTT.

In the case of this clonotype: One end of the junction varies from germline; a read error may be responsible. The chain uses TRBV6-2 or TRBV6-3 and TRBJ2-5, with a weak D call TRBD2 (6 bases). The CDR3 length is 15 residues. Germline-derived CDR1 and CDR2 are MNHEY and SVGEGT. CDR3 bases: TGTGCCAGCAGTTACGGTACCGGGAGCGAAGATACCCAGTATTTC. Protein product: CASSYGTGSEDTQYF.

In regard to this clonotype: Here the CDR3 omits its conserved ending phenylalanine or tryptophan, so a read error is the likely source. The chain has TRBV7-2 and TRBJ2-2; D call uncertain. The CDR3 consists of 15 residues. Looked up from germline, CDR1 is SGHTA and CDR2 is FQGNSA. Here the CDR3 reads CASSLDSVNTWELFL. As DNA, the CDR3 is TGTGCCAGTAGTTTAGATTCGGTGAACACCTGGGAGCTGTTTCTT.

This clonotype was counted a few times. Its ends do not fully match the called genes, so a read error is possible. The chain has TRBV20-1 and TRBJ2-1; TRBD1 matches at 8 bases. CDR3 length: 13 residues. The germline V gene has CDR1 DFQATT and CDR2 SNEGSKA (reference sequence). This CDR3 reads CSARDRTYNERFF. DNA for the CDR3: TGCAGTGCCCGGGACAGGACCTACAATGAGCGGTTCTTC.

The CDR3 protein is CASIQKYVGTYYEQFF. CDR3 nucleotide sequence: TGTGCCAGCATCCAAAAATACGTAGGGACATACTACGAGCAGTTCTTC. The rearrangement uses TRBV5-6 and TRBJ2-7; maybe TRBD1 (6 bases). The end of the DNA aligns better with TRBJ2-1, so the J call may be wrong. The germline gives CDR1 SGHDT, CDR2 YYEEEE. There are 16 residues in the CDR3.

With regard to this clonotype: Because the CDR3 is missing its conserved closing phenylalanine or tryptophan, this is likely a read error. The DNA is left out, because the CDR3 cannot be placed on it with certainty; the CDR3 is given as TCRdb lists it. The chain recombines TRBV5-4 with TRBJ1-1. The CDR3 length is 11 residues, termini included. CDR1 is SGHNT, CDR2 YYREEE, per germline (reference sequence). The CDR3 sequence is CASGSGVEAII.

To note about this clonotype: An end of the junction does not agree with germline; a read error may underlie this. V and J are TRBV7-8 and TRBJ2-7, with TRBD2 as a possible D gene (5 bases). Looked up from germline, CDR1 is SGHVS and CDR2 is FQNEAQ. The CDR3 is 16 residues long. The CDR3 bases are TGTGCCAGCAACTTAGTGGCTAGCAGGAGCTCCTACGAGCAGTACTTC. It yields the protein CASNLVASRSSYEQYF.

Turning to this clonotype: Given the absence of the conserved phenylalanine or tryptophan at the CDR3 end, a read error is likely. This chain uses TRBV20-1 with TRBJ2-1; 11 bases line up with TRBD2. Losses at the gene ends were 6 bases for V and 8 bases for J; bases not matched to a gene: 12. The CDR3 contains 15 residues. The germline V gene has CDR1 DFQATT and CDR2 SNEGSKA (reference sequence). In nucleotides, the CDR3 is TGCAGTGCGCTTGGGACTAGCGGACTCACGGATGAGCAGTTCATT. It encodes CSALGTSGLTDEQFI.

The chain's CDR3 is CACGGRDRGTEAFF. CDR3 DNA sequence: TGTGCCTGCGGCGGGAGGGACAGGGGAACTGAAGCTTTCTTT. The rearrangement joins TRBV5-5 to TRBJ1-1; TRBD1 matches at 10 bases. There are 14 residues in the CDR3. The germline V gene encodes CDR1 SGHKS and CDR2 YYEKEE (reference sequence). V trimming: 10 bases; J trimming: 5 bases; junction bases outside the gene matches: 11.

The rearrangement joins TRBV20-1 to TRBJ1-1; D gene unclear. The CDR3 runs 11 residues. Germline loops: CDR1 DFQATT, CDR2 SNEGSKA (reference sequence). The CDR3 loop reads CNSKVNTEAFF. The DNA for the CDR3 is TGCAATTCGAAGGTTAACACTGAAGCTTTCTTT.